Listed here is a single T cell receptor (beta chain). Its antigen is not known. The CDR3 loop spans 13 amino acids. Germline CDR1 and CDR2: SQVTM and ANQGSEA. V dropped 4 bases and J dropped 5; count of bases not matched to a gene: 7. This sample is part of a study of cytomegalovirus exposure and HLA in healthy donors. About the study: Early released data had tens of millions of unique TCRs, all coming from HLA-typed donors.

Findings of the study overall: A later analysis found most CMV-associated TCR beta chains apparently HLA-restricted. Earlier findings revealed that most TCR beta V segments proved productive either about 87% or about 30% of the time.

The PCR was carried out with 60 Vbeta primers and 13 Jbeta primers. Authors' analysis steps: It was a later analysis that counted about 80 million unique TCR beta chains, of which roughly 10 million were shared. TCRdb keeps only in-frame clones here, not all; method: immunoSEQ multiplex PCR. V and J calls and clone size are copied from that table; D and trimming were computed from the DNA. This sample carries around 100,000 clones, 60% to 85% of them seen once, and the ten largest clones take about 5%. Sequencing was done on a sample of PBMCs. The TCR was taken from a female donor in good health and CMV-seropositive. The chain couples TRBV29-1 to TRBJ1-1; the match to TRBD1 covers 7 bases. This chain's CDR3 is CSVVSGGRTEAFF. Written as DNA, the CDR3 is TGCAGCGTTGTGTCAGGGGGAAGAACTGAAGCTTTCTTT.